This T cell receptor beta chain was documented in a study of blood T cells in healthy people across ages. The study, taken as a whole, reports: Naive and antigen-experienced cells were not separated, limiting conclusive comparison. Naive CD4+ cells and diversity were both higher in long-lived donors than in aged donors.

For this clonotype: Its target is unknown.

Then a second PCR, running about 6 to 12 cycles, was carried out with a sample-barcoded 5' primer and a J-beta primer mix. Through a template-switch adaptor with 12 random nucleotides, each cDNA molecule received a tag. There were at least 2.5 million CDR3-containing paired-end reads obtained from each sample. From the 5' RACE reads, TCRdb called clonotypes with MiXCR, one entry per CDR3 protein. The repertoire holds about 1.4 million distinct CDR3 sequences, with 55% to 75% as singletons. The J segment lost 10 bases and the V segment lost 6 bases, leaving 15 bases of the junction unmatched. Germline CDR1 is SQVTM and CDR2 is ANQGSEA. This CDR3 is built from 15 residues.

This sequence joins TRBV29-1 and TRBJ1-6, with 7 bases matching TRBD1. The sample taken for sequencing was blood. The clonotype was recovered from a man aged 18 to 30 in good health. CDR3 nucleotide sequence: TGCAGCGTCAGTGAAACAGGGGATAAAGGGTCACCCCTCCACTTT. This gives the protein CSVSETGDKGSPLHF.